This T cell receptor beta chain was captured in a study of T cell repertoires in cytomegalovirus infection. The V gene lost 5 bases and the J gene lost 1 base, with 17 bases spanning the gap. The germline V gene encodes CDR1 MNHEY and CDR2 SMNVEV (reference sequence). The CDR3 is 17 residues long. As concerns this clonotype: The antigen remains undetermined.

Study findings and constraints: Carriers of CMV and the relevant HLA type were discriminated by public TCR beta frequency.

From the reads, TCRdb called clonotypes with MiXCR, one entry per CDR3 protein. Among over 300,000 distinct CDR3 sequences listed, about a sixth were seen once. This receptor was obtained from a human donor in good health (CMV status not recorded). Some clones in this sample may be carry-over from other donors' samples. V gene TRBV27 combines with J gene TRBJ2-2, with D perhaps matching TRBD2 (6 bases). Sample: PBMCs. The CDR3 loop is CASSPAETSLNTGELFF. CDR3 DNA: TGTGCCAGCAGTCCGGCGGAAACTAGCTTGAACACCGGGGAGCTGTTTTTT.